The rows below give T cell receptor beta chains drawn from one sample of a study of regulatory T cells in long-lasting Graves disease. MiXCR, applied by TCRdb to the multiplex PCR reads, yields one record per CDR3 protein. This table holds approximately 350,000 distinct CDR3 sequences, approximately 12% found once. These data also formed part of another study, on T cells in Graves' hyperthyroidism and ophthalmopathy.

The sequences come from peripheral blood mononuclear cells (PBMCs), collected at new diagnosis, from a patient treated with antithyroid drugs. The receptor set was obtained from a woman aged 18-29 years with Graves disease. CDR3s include the opening cysteine and the closing phenylalanine or tryptophan. Each record gives: D gene, V gene, clone size, J gene, CDR3 length, CDR3 protein, CDR3 DNA. D genes are given only for firm matches. Clone size is not always given. Where it is, it says once, few, many or a class for expanded clones.

d_gene: .
v_gene: TRBV28
abundance: many
j_gene: TRBJ2-3
len: 18
CDR3aa: CASSLYALPISSTDTQYF
CDR3nt: TGTGCCAGCAGTTTATACGCGCTCCCAATTTCTAGCACAGATACGCAGTATTTT

d_gene: TRBD2
v_gene: TRBV2
abundance: many
j_gene: TRBJ2-1
len: 15
CDR3aa: CASSGLAGLAREQFF
CDR3nt: TGTGCCAGCAGTGGACTAGCGGGGCTCGCGCGTGAGCAGTTCTTC

d_gene: TRBD2
v_gene: TRBV10-3
abundance: many
j_gene: TRBJ2-1
len: 15
CDR3aa: CAISERTSGWNEQFF
CDR3nt: TGTGCCATCAGTGAGAGGACTAGCGGTTGGAATGAGCAGTTCTTC

d_gene: .
v_gene: TRBV12-3/TRBV12-4
abundance: many
j_gene: TRBJ2-3
len: 11
CDR3aa: CASRADSTQYF
CDR3nt: TGTGCCAGCAGGGCGGACTCCACGCAGTATTTT

d_gene: .
v_gene: TRBV5-1
abundance: many
j_gene: TRBJ1-1
len: 14
CDR3aa: CASSVDSLNTEAFF
CDR3nt: TGCGCCAGCAGCGTCGACAGTCTAAACACTGAAGCTTTCTTT

d_gene: TRBD1
v_gene: TRBV2
abundance: .
j_gene: TRBJ1-6
len: 14
CDR3aa: CASSLTGVGSPLHF
CDR3nt: TGTGCCAGCAGTTTGACAGGGGTCGGATCACCCCTCCACTTT

d_gene: TRBD1
v_gene: TRBV30
abundance: many
j_gene: TRBJ1-1
len: 13
CDR3aa: CAWRRQGGTEAFF
CDR3nt: TGTGCCTGGAGGAGACAGGGGGGAACTGAAGCTTTCTTT

d_gene: .
v_gene: TRBV20-1
abundance: many
j_gene: TRBJ1-2
len: 11
CDR3aa: CSAEGLDGYTF
CDR3nt: TGCAGTGCAGAAGGGTTGGATGGCTACACCTTC

d_gene: TRBD1
v_gene: TRBV28
abundance: many
j_gene: TRBJ1-5
len: 15
CDR3aa: CASSFRGGTNQPQHF
CDR3nt: TGTGCCAGCAGTTTTAGAGGGGGCACGAATCAGCCCCAGCATTTT

d_gene: TRBD1
v_gene: TRBV13
abundance: many
j_gene: TRBJ1-3
len: 16
CDR3aa: CASSLQGAYSGNTIYF
CDR3nt: TGTGCCAGCAGCCTACAGGGGGCCTACTCTGGAAACACCATATATTTT

d_gene: TRBD1
v_gene: TRBV5-6
abundance: many
j_gene: TRBJ2-1
len: 15
CDR3aa: CASSLFGQGESEQFF
CDR3nt: TGTGCCAGCAGCTTGTTCGGCCAGGGGGAGAGTGAGCAGTTCTTC

d_gene: .
v_gene: TRBV27
abundance: many
j_gene: TRBJ2-5
len: 15
CDR3aa: CASSSAQGGGETQYF
CDR3nt: TGTGCCAGCAGTTCTGCCCAAGGGGGAGGTGAGACCCAGTACTTC

d_gene: TRBD2
v_gene: TRBV6-2/TRBV6-3
abundance: once
j_gene: TRBJ2-7
len: 17
CDR3aa: CASSSTNRGLAGNEQYF
CDR3nt: TGTGCCAGCAGTTCCACTAACCGCGGACTAGCGGGGAACGAGCAGTACTTC

d_gene: .
v_gene: TRBV27
abundance: many
j_gene: TRBJ2-6
len: 14
CDR3aa: CASSPFSGANVLTF
CDR3nt: TGTGCCAGCAGCCCTTTCTCTGGGGCCAACGTCCTGACTTTC

d_gene: .
v_gene: TRBV28
abundance: many
j_gene: TRBJ2-1
len: 15
CDR3aa: CASTPRGFLYNEQFF
CDR3nt: TGTGCCAGCACCCCACGGGGGTTTCTCTACAATGAGCAGTTCTTC

d_gene: .
v_gene: TRBV6-2/TRBV6-3
abundance: few
j_gene: TRBJ1-1
len: 14
CDR3aa: CASSYTLTNTEAFF
CDR3nt: TGTGCCAGCAGTTACACACTTACAAACACTGAAGCTTTCTTT

d_gene: .
v_gene: TRBV3-1
abundance: many
j_gene: TRBJ2-7
len: 17
CDR3aa: CASSQGTRREGSYEQYF
CDR3nt: TGTGCCAGCAGCCAAGGGACAAGGCGAGAAGGCTCCTACGAGCAGTACTTC

d_gene: .
v_gene: TRBV28
abundance: few
j_gene: TRBJ1-5
len: 14
CDR3aa: CASRLYGSNQPQHF
CDR3nt: TGTGCCAGCCGATTGTACGGGAGCAATCAGCCCCAGCATTTT

d_gene: .
v_gene: TRBV7-2
abundance: many
j_gene: TRBJ1-4
len: 17
CDR3aa: CASSLGLRRLTPGKLFF
CDR3nt: TGTGCCAGCAGCTTAGGATTGAGGCGACTCACACCCGGAAAACTGTTTTTT

d_gene: .
v_gene: TRBV20-1
abundance: many
j_gene: TRBJ1-1
len: 14
CDR3aa: CSARGAGPNTEAFF
CDR3nt: TGCAGTGCTAGAGGAGCAGGCCCGAACACTGAAGCTTTCTTT

d_gene: TRBD1
v_gene: TRBV7-2
abundance: many
j_gene: TRBJ2-7
len: 14
CDR3aa: CASRRTGVIYEQYF
CDR3nt: TGTGCCAGCAGACGGACAGGGGTCATCTACGAGCAGTACTTC

d_gene: .
v_gene: TRBV14
abundance: .
j_gene: TRBJ2-1
len: 12
CDR3aa: CASGRTGTKRFF
CDR3nt: TGTGCCAGCGGCCGTACCGGGACAAAACGATTCTTC

d_gene: TRBD2
v_gene: TRBV4-3
abundance: many
j_gene: TRBJ2-5
len: 16
CDR3aa: CASSQALRGGWGTQYF
CDR3nt: TGCGCCAGCAGCCAAGCTCTGCGGGGGGGCTGGGGGACCCAGTACTTC

d_gene: .
v_gene: TRBV28
abundance: many
j_gene: TRBJ2-5
len: 15
CDR3aa: CASSSKPPGEETQYF
CDR3nt: TGTGCCAGCAGTTCCAAACCCCCGGGGGAGGAGACCCAGTACTTC

d_gene: .
v_gene: TRBV14
abundance: few
j_gene: TRBJ2-1
len: 18
CDR3aa: CASSQRPLGGGENNEQFF
CDR3nt: TGTGCCAGCAGCCAACGGCCCTTGGGAGGGGGGGAAAACAATGAGCAGTTCTTC

d_gene: .
v_gene: TRBV20-1
abundance: .
j_gene: TRBJ1-1
len: 15
CDR3aa: CSARAPGIPNTEAFF
CDR3nt: TGCAGTGCTAGAGCCCCCGGGATCCCGAACACTGAAGCTTTCTTT

d_gene: TRBD2
v_gene: TRBV20-1
abundance: many
j_gene: TRBJ2-7
len: 14
CDR3aa: CSARPSGRMNEQYF
CDR3nt: TGCAGTGCAAGGCCCAGCGGGAGAATGAACGAGCAGTACTTC

d_gene: .
v_gene: TRBV12-3/TRBV12-4
abundance: many
j_gene: TRBJ2-3
len: 15
CDR3aa: CASSPVGMGADTQYF
CDR3nt: TGTGCCAGCAGTCCCGTTGGGATGGGGGCAGATACGCAGTATTTT

d_gene: TRBD2
v_gene: TRBV4-2
abundance: few
j_gene: TRBJ2-5
len: 17
CDR3aa: CASSRVMGLAGGEGQYF
CDR3nt: TGTGCCAGCAGCCGCGTTATGGGGCTAGCGGGAGGAGAGGGCCAGTACTTC

d_gene: TRBD1
v_gene: TRBV6-5
abundance: many
j_gene: TRBJ1-5
len: 14
CDR3aa: CASSSWTGYQPQHF
CDR3nt: TGTGCCAGCAGTTCCTGGACAGGGTATCAGCCCCAGCATTTT

d_gene: .
v_gene: TRBV2
abundance: many
j_gene: TRBJ2-1
len: 13
CDR3aa: CASRQSPYNEQFF
CDR3nt: TGTGCCAGCAGGCAGAGCCCCTACAATGAGCAGTTCTTC

d_gene: TRBD2
v_gene: TRBV19
abundance: .
j_gene: TRBJ2-1
len: 17
CDR3aa: CASSIDGLAGIRDEQFF
CDR3nt: TGTGCCAGTAGTATAGACGGACTAGCGGGAATCCGCGATGAGCAGTTCTTC

d_gene: .
v_gene: TRBV12-3/TRBV12-4
abundance: many
j_gene: TRBJ1-5
len: 15
CDR3aa: CASSFGGRVDQPQHF
CDR3nt: TGTGCCAGCAGTTTCGGGGGGCGCGTAGATCAGCCCCAGCATTTT

d_gene: .
v_gene: TRBV2
abundance: many
j_gene: TRBJ2-2
len: 14
CDR3aa: CASSEDLGAGELFF
CDR3nt: TGTGCCAGCAGTGAAGATCTGGGGGCCGGGGAGCTGTTTTTT

d_gene: .
v_gene: TRBV6-1
abundance: few
j_gene: TRBJ2-7
len: 13
CDR3aa: CASSPVWDDEQYF
CDR3nt: TGTGCCAGCAGTCCAGTCTGGGACGACGAGCAGTACTTC

d_gene: TRBD2
v_gene: TRBV6-2/TRBV6-3
abundance: .
j_gene: TRBJ2-3
len: 14
CDR3aa: CASVLAGGTDTQYF
CDR3nt: TGTGCCAGCGTACTAGCGGGAGGCACAGATACGCAGTATTTT

d_gene: .
v_gene: TRBV12-3/TRBV12-4
abundance: many
j_gene: TRBJ2-7
len: 15
CDR3aa: CASSFFVEGSYEQYF
CDR3nt: TGTGCCAGCAGTTTTTTCGTCGAGGGCTCCTACGAGCAGTACTTC

d_gene: TRBD2
v_gene: TRBV4-3
abundance: .
j_gene: TRBJ2-7
len: 21
CDR3aa: CASSQASTERGSLAGFFVQYF
CDR3nt: TGCGCCAGCAGCCAAGCATCCACCGAGCGCGGCTCCTTAGCGGGTTTTTTTGTGCAGTACTTC

d_gene: TRBD1
v_gene: TRBV13
abundance: .
j_gene: TRBJ2-5
len: 14
CDR3aa: CASSSDRGGETQYF
CDR3nt: TGTGCCAGCAGCTCGGACAGGGGGGGAGAGACCCAGTACTTC

d_gene: .
v_gene: TRBV28
abundance: many
j_gene: TRBJ1-1
len: 12
CDR3aa: CASRLPGARAFF
CDR3nt: TGTGCCAGCCGCCTCCCAGGGGCGCGAGCTTTCTTT

d_gene: .
v_gene: TRBV7-9
abundance: .
j_gene: TRBJ1-2
len: 12
CDR3aa: CASSPGTFGYTF
CDR3nt: TGTGCCAGCAGCCCCGGGACCTTCGGCTACACCTTC